The 26 T cell receptor beta chains listed next were all sequenced from one sample in a study of post-analysis software for immune sequencing data. Each TCR beta cDNA library carried unique molecular identifiers. TCRdb re-called the PCR reads through MiXCR, storing one row per CDR3 protein. This table holds under 900,000 distinct CDR3 sequences, approximately 57% found once. The study's findings and limits: The five TRBV segments detected at higher frequency in patients than in controls included TRBV5-6, TRBV5-1 and TRBV20-1.

No antigen has been assigned to these receptors. The material sequenced was blood. The receptors shown here come from a girl aged 10 to 17 with multiple sclerosis.

This chain connects TRBV5-1 to TRBJ2-1; 7 bases match TRBD1. CDR3 length: 15 residues. Trimming removed 4 bases from V and 6 bases from J; junction bases left unmatched: 10. The germline CDR1 and CDR2 sequences are SGHRS and YFSETQ. The CDR3 region has the DNA TGCGCCAGCAGCCCACCGACAGGGTTGGTCAATGAGCAGTTCTTC. This sequence encodes CASSPPTGLVNEQFF.

The table lists this clonotype with a few counts. The genes are TRBV20-1 and TRBJ2-1, with TRBD2 identical over 9 bases. Germline CDR1 is DFQATT and CDR2 is SNEGSKA (reference sequence). There are 18 residues in the CDR3. Trimming removed 0 bases from V and 4 bases from J; junction bases left unmatched: 13. CDR3 DNA: TGCAGTGCTAGAGAGGCGTTAGCGGGAGAGGTTCCTTACAATGAGCAGTTCTTC. Its translation is CSAREALAGEVPYNEQFF.

CDR3 DNA sequence: TGTGCCAGCATTCCTCGGGACAGGGACTATGGCTACACCTTC. This encodes CASIPRDRDYGYTF. The V call is TRBV6-1, the J call TRBJ1-2; TRBD1 matches 9 bases. Germline CDR1 MNHNS, CDR2 SASEGT. V was pared by 7 bases and J by 3 bases, with 6 bases of the junction left unmatched. This CDR3 has 14 amino acids.

This clonotype was counted between two and nine times. The gene calls are TRBV29-1 and TRBJ1-2; possible D gene TRBD1, 5 bases. Germline lookup yields CDR1 SQVTM and CDR2 ANQGSEA. Trimming cost V 2 bases and J 3 bases, with 13 bases left between them. This CDR3 region has 14 residues. The CDR3: CSVEFRAGDYGYTF. DNA for the CDR3: TGCAGCGTTGAATTCAGGGCGGGGGACTATGGCTACACCTTC.

This chain joins TRBV12-3 or TRBV12-4 and TRBJ2-4; tentatively, D is TRBD1 (5 bases). The J call may be in error: the DNA end matches TRBJ2-5 better. The CDR3 sequence is 17 residues long. The CDR3 coding sequence is TGTGCCAGCAGTTTTTCGGCGACAGACAGATTTCAAGAGACCCAGTACTTC. Translating it yields CASSFSATDRFQETQYF.

The V and J genes are TRBV5-1 and TRBJ2-1; TRBD1 matches 12 bases. This CDR3 spans 14 amino acids. From germline, CDR1 is SGHRS and CDR2 YFSETQ. V dropped 5 bases and J dropped 9; count of bases not matched to a gene: 6. CDR3 amino acids: CASSTGTGGGEQFF. CDR3 sequence (DNA): TGCGCCAGCAGTACCGGGACAGGGGGCGGTGAGCAGTTCTTC.

The V gene is TRBV12-3 or TRBV12-4, the J gene TRBJ1-4; 12 nucleotides line up with TRBD1. V was clipped by 5 bases and J by 11 bases; unmatched bases: 12. The CDR3 covers 16 residues. CDR3 in DNA: TGTGCCAGCAGTCCAGGGACAGGGGGCGTATTGGGTAAACTGTTTTTT. Its translation: CASSPGTGGVLGKLFF.

With regard to this clonotype: Since no conserved phenylalanine or tryptophan closes the CDR3, a read error is the likely cause. This chain links TRBV12-3 or TRBV12-4 with TRBJ2-7; D is undetermined. The CDR3 extends over 13 amino acids. Trimming removed 6 bases from V and 0 bases from J, with 9 bases in between. CDR3 in DNA: TGTGCCAGCAGCCTTTCTAGCTCCTACGAGCAGTACTGC. Its translation is CASSLSSSYEQYC.

The chain employs TRBV5-1 and TRBJ2-2; 12 bases are a match to TRBD2. Germline V lookup: CDR1 SGHRS, CDR2 YFSETQ. V shed 2 bases and J 4 bases; nucleotides not matched to a gene: 3. This CDR3 has 16 residues. CDR3 region: CASSLLAGGITGELFF. CDR3 coding DNA: TGCGCCAGCAGCTTACTAGCGGGGGGTATCACCGGGGAGCTGTTTTTT. The full variable domain, with the rest looked up from reference TRBV5-1 and TRBJ2-2, is KAGVTQTPRYLIKTRGQQVTLSCSPISGHRSVSWYQQTPGQGLQFLFEYFSETQRNKGNFPGRFSGRQFSNSRSEMNVSTLELGDSALYLCASSLLAGGITGELFFGEGSRLTVL.

The J gene is TRBJ1-5, the V gene TRBV19; 9 bases line up with TRBD1. The CDR3 consists of 13 residues. Germline V lookup: CDR1 LNHDA, CDR2 SQIVND (reference sequence). V trimming: 10 bases; J trimming: 4 bases; junction bases outside the gene matches: 5. CDR3 residues: CATTGQGNQPQHF. CDR3 sequence (DNA): TGTGCCACTACGGGACAGGGAAATCAGCCCCAGCATTTT.

This clonotype has a handful of counts. This sequence joins TRBV21-1 and TRBJ2-5; no DNA check was done on the table's D call, TRBD2. TRBV21-1 counts as a pseudogene. The CDR3 length is 15 residues. The CDR3 DNA reads as TGTGCCAGCAGCAAATCCCCACTAGTCCAAGAGACCCAGTACTTC. Translating gives CASSKSPLVQETQYF.

The V gene is TRBV7-9, the J gene TRBJ2-7; D is perhaps TRBD1 (5 bases). CDR1 and CDR2 from the germline V gene are SEHNR and FQNEAQ (reference sequence). This CDR3 is built from 17 residues. Trimming took off 5 bases at V and 4 bases at J, with 24 bases between the two ends. This CDR3 reads CASSPTGGQRGFYEQYF. CDR3 DNA: TGTGCCAGCAGCCCTACTGGCGGACAACGAGGTTTTTACGAGCAGTACTTC. Together with reference TRBV7-9 and TRBJ2-7, the CDR3 gives the full variable domain: DTGVSQNPRHKITKRGQNVTFRCDPISEHNRLYWYRQTLGQGPEFLTYFQNEAQLEKSRLLSDRFSAERPKGSFSTLEIQRTEQGDSAMYLCASSPTGGQRGFYEQYFGPGTRLTVT.

The gene calls are TRBV2 and TRBJ2-3; TRBD2 matches at 15 bases. V shed 7 bases and J 3 bases; nucleotides not matched to a gene: 5. CDR3 length: 16 amino acids. CDR1 and CDR2 from the germline V gene are SNHLY and FYNNEI. The CDR3 bases are TGTGCCAGCACCGGGACTAGCGGGAGGAGGACAGATACGCAGTATTTT. Translated: CASTGTSGRRTDTQYF.

This rearrangement joins TRBV27 to TRBJ2-5; D not certain. The closer fit of TRBJ2-7 to the DNA end suggests the J call may be wrong. CDR1 MNHEY and CDR2 SMNVEV come from the germline V gene (reference sequence). The CDR3 is made up of 12 amino acids. CDR3 protein: CASSSVGGEQYF. For the CDR3, the DNA is TGTGCCAGCAGTAGTGTGGGTGGCGAGCAGTACTTC.

The DNA for the CDR3 is TGCAGCGTTGAATTGGGTGGGGGGGTGGCCTACAATGAGCAGTACTTC. It translates to CSVELGGGVAYNEQYF. V and J are TRBV29-1 and TRBJ2-7, with 7 bases fitting TRBD2. This CDR3 has 16 amino acids. V lost 2 bases to trimming and J lost 7 bases; unmatched junction nucleotides: 17. The germline gives CDR1 SQVTM, CDR2 ANQGSEA.

The rearrangement uses TRBV11-2 and TRBJ2-3; unclear D gene. CDR1 is SGHAT, CDR2 FQNNGV, per germline. The CDR3 runs to 15 residues. The V end lost 3 bases, the J end lost 5 bases, and 15 bases lay between the germline ends. Here the CDR3 reads CASSFPGYDGDTQYF. The CDR3 coding sequence is TGTGCCAGCAGCTTCCCCGGGTACGACGGAGATACGCAGTATTTT.

This sequence joins TRBV20-1 and TRBJ2-5; 7 nucleotides agree with TRBD1. Losses at the gene ends were 3 bases for V and 0 bases for J; bases not matched to a gene: 4. Germline CDR1 and CDR2: DFQATT and SNEGSKA (reference sequence). The CDR3 is 14 residues long. The CDR3 loop reads CSARGQRNQETQYF. The CDR3 DNA follows: TGCAGTGCTAGGGGACAGCGCAACCAAGAGACCCAGTACTTC.

J is TRBJ1-5 and V is TRBV12-3 or TRBV12-4; no firm D call. Trimming stripped 2 bases from V and 2 bases from J, with 10 bases between. There are 15 residues in the CDR3. The CDR3: CASSLKAVRNQPQHF. The CDR3 DNA sequence: TGTGCCAGCAGTTTAAAGGCGGTTCGCAATCAGCCCCAGCATTTT.

The rearrangement uses TRBV3-1 and TRBJ2-5; possibly TRBD1 for D (6 bases). CDR3 length: 13 amino acids. V was cut by 2 bases and J by 3 bases, with 7 bases left in between. CDR1 and CDR2 from the germline V gene are LGHDT and YNNKEL (reference sequence). The CDR3 nucleotides read TGTGCCAGCAGCCAAAGGACAGAAGAGACCCAGTACTTC. Its translation is CASSQRTEETQYF.

The CDR3 reads CASSYRNTGELFF. The DNA of the CDR3 is TGTGCCAGCAGCTATCGCAACACCGGGGAGCTGTTTTTT. This chain joins TRBV7-3 and TRBJ2-2; D not certain. CDR1 SGHTA and CDR2 FQGTGA come from the germline V gene. The CDR3 spans 13 residues. V was shortened by 4 bases and J by 2 bases, with 5 bases between the two germline ends.

This rearrangement joins TRBV6-2 or TRBV6-3 to TRBJ1-5; tentatively, D is TRBD1 (6 bases). Trimming took 5 bases from V and 3 from J, leaving 14 bases between them. The CDR3 totals 15 residues. The V gene's germline CDR1 is MNHEY and CDR2 SVGEGT. The CDR3, as DNA: TGTGCCAGCAGTGACCCGACAGGTTTCAATCAGCCCCAGCATTTT. It yields the protein CASSDPTGFNQPQHF.

The rearrangement joins TRBV24-1 to TRBJ2-7, with TRBD1 as a possible D gene (6 bases). Germline CDR1 reads KGHDR; CDR2 reads SFDVKD. This CDR3 is 17 amino acids long. V was clipped by 2 bases and J by 7 bases, with 23 bases between them. CDR3 sequence: CATSDSPGASSYNEQYF. CDR3 nucleotides: TGTGCCACCAGTGATTCCCCAGGGGCTAGCTCCTACAATGAGCAGTACTTC.

The chain joins TRBV7-9 to TRBJ1-2, with D perhaps TRBD1 (5 bases). The CDR3 extends over 15 amino acids. Per germline, CDR1 SEHNR and CDR2 FQNEAQ (reference sequence). V was pared by 5 bases and J by 0 bases, with 13 bases between. This chain's CDR3 is CASSIGDGTNYGYTF. In DNA, the CDR3 is TGTGCCAGCAGCATAGGGGACGGAACTAACTATGGCTACACCTTC.

The rearrangement uses TRBV20-1 and TRBJ2-5, with TRBD1 matching over 8 bases. Per the germline V gene, CDR1 is DFQATT and CDR2 is SNEGSKA (reference sequence). Trimming took 0 bases from V and 4 from J; bases not matched to a gene: 13. The CDR3 totals 17 residues. The CDR3 DNA follows: TGCAGTGCTAGAGATATCGGCGCAGGGGGCTTGATAGAGACCCAGTACTTC. This translates into CSARDIGAGGLIETQYF.

V and J are TRBV2 and TRBJ2-5; D assignment may be TRBD1 or TRBD2 (5 bases each). Deletions cut 4 bases from V and 0 bases from J, with 9 bases between. Germline values: CDR1 SNHLY, CDR2 FYNNEI. CDR3 length: 14 residues. The CDR3 sequence is CASSVRGYQETQYF. CDR3 in DNA: TGTGCCAGCAGTGTCCGGGGCTACCAAGAGACCCAGTACTTC.

Details on this clonotype: Compared with germline, one end of the junction differs, possibly owing to a read error. The V and J genes are TRBV7-2 and TRBJ2-6; 9 nucleotides agree with TRBD2. The CDR3 is 17 amino acids. The germline V gene has CDR1 SGHTA and CDR2 FQGNSA. The CDR3 nucleotides read TGTGCCAGCAGCTTGGCGGGAGGGCCAGCCGGGGCCAGCGTCCTGACTTTC. Its protein product is CASSLAGGPAGASVLTF.